The clone carrying this T cell receptor beta chain was recorded a few times. Its target is unknown. Whenever a sample was processed, at least 6.5 million PBMCs were isolated. Total RNA, at least 5.5 micrograms per sample, was extracted from PBMCs. It was with a sample-barcoded 5' primer and a J-beta primer mix that a second PCR of roughly 6 to 12 cycles was run. Each of the cDNA molecules was tagged by a template-switch adaptor with 12 random nucleotides. TCRdb reprocessed the 5' RACE reads with MiXCR, giving one entry per CDR3 protein. This sample carries approximately 1.5 million distinct CDR3 sequences, 42% of them seen once, and the ten largest clones take about 4%. The CDR3 spans 14 residues. Trimming pared 2 bases from V and 3 bases from J, leaving 9 bases between. The germline gives CDR1 LGHNT, CDR2 FRNRAP. The sample is drawn from a study of blood T cells in healthy people across ages. Findings of the study overall: A greater number of naive CD4+ cells and higher diversity distinguished long-lived donors from aged donors.

The V and J genes are TRBV12-5 and TRBJ2-3, with D uncertain. The receptor's source is a woman younger than 30 in good health. What was sequenced was blood. The CDR3 DNA reads as TGTGCTAGTGGTTTGCTGGATTATACAGATACGCAGTATTTT. It is translated as CASGLLDYTDTQYF. The full variable domain, completed using reference TRBV12-5 and TRBJ2-3, is DARVTQTPRHKVTEMGQEVTMRCQPILGHNTVFWYRQTMMQGLELLAYFRNRAPLDDSGMPKDRFSAEMPDATLATLKIQPSEPRDSAVYFCASGLLDYTDTQYFGPGTRLTVL.